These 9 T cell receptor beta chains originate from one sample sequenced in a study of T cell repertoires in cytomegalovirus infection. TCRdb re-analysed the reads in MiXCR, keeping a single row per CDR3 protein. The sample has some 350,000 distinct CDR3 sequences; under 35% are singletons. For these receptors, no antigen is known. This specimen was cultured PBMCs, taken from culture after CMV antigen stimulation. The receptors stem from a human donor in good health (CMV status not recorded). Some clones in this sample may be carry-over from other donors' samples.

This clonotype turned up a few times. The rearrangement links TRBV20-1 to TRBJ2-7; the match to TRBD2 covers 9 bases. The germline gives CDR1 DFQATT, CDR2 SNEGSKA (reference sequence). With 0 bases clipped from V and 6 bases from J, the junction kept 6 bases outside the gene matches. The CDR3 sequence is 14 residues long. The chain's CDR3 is CSARDWAGGPEQYF. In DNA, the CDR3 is TGCAGTGCTAGAGATTGGGCGGGAGGGCCCGAGCAGTACTTC.

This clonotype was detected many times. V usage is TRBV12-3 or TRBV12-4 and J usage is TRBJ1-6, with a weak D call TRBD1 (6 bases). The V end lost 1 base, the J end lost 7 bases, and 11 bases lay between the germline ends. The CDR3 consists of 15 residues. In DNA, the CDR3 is TGTGCCAGCAGTTTAGGGGGGGCGAAAAATTCACCCCTCCACTTT. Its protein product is CASSLGGAKNSPLHF.

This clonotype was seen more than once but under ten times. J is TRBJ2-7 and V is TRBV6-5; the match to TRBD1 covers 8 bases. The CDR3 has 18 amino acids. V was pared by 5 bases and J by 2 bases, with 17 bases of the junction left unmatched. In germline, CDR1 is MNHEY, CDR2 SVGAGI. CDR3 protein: CASSPLGQGFGATYEQYF. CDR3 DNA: TGTGCCAGCAGTCCCCTTGGACAGGGATTCGGAGCGACCTACGAGCAGTACTTC.

The CDR3 region is CSASRAAPNYGYTF. CDR3 DNA: TGCAGTGCTAGTAGGGCCGCACCAAACTATGGCTACACCTTC. J is TRBJ1-2 and V is TRBV20-1; D is uncertain. V shed 3 bases and J shed 2 bases, with 13 bases lying between them. The CDR3 has 14 residues. Per germline, CDR1 DFQATT and CDR2 SNEGSKA (reference sequence).

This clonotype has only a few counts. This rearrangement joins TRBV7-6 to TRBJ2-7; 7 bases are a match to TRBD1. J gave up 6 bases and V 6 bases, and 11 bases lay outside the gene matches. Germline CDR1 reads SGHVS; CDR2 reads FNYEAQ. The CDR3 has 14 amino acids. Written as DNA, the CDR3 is TGTGCCAGCAGTAACCGGGACAGCCCCGTCGAGCAGTACTTC. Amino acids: CASSNRDSPVEQYF.

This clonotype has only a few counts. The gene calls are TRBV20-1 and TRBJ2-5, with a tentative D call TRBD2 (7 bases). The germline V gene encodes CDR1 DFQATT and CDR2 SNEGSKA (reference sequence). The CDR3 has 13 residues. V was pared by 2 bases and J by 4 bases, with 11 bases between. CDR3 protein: CSARRGGRETQYF. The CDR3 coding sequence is TGCAGTGCTAGAAGGGGGGGGAGAGAGACCCAGTACTTC.

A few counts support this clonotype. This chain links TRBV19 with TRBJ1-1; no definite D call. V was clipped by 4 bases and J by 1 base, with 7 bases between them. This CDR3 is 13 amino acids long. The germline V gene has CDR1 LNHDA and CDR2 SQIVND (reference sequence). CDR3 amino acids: CASSSSRNTEAFF. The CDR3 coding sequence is TGTGCCAGTAGTAGCTCCAGGAACACTGAAGCTTTCTTT.

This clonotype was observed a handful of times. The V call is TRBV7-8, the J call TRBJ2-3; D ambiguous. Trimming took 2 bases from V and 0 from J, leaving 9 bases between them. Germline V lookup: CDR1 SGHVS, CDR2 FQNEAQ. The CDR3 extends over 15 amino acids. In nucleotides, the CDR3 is TGTGCCAGCAGCTTACAATGGGAAAGCACAGATACGCAGTATTTT. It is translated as CASSLQWESTDTQYF.

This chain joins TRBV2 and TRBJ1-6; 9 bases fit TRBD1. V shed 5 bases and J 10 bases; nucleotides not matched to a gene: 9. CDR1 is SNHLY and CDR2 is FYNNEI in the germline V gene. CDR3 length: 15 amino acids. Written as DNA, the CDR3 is TGTGCCAGCAGTCAGAGGACAGGGGACGTCTCACCCCTCCACTTT. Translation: CASSQRTGDVSPLHF.